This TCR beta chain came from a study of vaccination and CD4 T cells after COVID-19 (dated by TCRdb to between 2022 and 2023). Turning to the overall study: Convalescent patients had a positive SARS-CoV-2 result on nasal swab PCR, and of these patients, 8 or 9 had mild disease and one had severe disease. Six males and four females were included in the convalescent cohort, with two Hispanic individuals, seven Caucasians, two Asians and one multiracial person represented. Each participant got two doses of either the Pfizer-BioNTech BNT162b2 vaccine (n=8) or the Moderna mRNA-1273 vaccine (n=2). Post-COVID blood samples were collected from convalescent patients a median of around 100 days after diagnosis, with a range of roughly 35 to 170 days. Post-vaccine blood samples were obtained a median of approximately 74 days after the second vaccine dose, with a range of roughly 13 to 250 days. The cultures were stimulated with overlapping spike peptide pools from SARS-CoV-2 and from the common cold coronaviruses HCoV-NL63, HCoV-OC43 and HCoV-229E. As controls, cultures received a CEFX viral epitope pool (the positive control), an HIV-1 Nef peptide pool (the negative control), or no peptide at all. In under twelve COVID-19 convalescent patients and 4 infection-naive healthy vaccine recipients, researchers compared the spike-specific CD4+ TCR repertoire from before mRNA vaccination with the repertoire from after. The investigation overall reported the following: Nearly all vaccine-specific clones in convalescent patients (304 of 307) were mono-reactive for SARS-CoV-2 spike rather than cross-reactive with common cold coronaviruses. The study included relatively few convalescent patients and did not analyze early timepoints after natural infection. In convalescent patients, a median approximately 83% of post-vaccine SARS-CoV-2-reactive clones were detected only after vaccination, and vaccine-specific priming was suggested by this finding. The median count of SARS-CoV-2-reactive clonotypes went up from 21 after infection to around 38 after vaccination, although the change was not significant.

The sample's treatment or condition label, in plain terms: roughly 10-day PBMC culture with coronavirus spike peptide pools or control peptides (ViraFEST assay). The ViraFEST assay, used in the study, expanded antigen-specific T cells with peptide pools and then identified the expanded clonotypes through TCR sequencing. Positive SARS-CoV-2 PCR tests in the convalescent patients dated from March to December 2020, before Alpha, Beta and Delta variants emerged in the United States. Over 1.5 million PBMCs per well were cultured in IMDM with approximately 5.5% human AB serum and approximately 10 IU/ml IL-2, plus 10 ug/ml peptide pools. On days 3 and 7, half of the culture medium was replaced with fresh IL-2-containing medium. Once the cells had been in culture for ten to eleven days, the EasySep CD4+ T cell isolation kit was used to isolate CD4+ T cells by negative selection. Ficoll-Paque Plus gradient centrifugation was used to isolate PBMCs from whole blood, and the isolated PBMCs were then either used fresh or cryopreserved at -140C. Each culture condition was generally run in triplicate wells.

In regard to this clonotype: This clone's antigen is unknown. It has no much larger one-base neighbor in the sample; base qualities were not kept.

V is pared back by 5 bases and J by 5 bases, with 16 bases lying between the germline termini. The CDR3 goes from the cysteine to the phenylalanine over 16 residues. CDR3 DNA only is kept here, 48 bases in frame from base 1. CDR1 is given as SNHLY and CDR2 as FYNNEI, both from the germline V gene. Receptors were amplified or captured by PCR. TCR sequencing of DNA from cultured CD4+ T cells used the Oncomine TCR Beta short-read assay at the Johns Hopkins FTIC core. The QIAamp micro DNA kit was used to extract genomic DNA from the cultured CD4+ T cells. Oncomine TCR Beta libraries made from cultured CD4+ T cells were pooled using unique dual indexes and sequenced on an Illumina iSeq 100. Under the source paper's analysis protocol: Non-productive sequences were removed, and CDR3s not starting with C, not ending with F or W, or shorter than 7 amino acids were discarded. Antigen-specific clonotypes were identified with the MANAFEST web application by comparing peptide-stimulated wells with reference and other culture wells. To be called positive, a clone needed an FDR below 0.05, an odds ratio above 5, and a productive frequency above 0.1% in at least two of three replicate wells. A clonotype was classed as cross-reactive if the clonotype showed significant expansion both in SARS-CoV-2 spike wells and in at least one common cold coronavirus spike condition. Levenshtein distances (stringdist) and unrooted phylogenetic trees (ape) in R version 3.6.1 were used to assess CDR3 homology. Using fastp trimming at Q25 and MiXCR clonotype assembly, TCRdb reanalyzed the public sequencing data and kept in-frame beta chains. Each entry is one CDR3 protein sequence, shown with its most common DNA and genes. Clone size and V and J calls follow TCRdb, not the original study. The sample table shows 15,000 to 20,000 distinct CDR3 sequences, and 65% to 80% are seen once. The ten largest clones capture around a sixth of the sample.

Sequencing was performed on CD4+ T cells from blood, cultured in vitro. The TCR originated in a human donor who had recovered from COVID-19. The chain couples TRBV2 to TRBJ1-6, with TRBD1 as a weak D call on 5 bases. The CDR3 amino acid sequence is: CASSYVGQGNNSPLHF. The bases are TGTGCCAGCAGTTATGTTGGGCAGGGCAATAATTCACCCCTCCACTTT.